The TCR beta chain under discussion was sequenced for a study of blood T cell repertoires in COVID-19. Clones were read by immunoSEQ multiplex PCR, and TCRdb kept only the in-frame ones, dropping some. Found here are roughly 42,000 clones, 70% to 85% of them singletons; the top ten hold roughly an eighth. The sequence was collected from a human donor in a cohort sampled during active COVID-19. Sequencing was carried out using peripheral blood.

This chain's CDR3 is CASSQGHQQFF. The CDR3 bases are TGTGCCAGCAGCCAAGGGCATCAGCAGTTCTTC. The chain employs TRBV4-2 and TRBJ2-1; D remains unclear. V dropped 1 base and J dropped 11 bases, with 6 bases sitting between them. The CDR3 spans 11 residues. Germline CDR1 LGHNA, CDR2 YNFKEQ.